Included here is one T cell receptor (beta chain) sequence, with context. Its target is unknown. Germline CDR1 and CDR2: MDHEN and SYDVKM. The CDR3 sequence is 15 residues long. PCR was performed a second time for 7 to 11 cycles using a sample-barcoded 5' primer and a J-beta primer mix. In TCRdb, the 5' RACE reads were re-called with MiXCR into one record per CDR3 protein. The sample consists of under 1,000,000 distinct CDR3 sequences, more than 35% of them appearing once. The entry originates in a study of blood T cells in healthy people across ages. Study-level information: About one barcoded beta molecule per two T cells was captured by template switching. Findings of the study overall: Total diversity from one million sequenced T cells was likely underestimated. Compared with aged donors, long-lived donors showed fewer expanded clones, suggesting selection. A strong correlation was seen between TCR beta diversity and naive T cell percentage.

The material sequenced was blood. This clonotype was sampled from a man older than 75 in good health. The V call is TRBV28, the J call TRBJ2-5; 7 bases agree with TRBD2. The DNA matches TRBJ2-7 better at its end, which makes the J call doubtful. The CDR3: CASSLTSATRYEQYF. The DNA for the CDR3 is TGTGCCAGCAGTTTAACTAGCGCGACCCGCTACGAGCAGTACTTC.